What follows are 15 T cell receptor beta chains derived from one specimen sequenced in a study of cytomegalovirus exposure and HLA in healthy donors. PCR employed 60 Vbeta and 13 Jbeta primers. Clones were read by immunoSEQ multiplex PCR, and TCRdb kept only the in-frame ones, dropping some. Here the sample spans about 79,000 clones, 70% to 80% being singletons. Sequencing was done on a sample of PBMCs. These receptors were collected from a man aged 55 to 70 in good health and CMV-seronegative.

This chain joins TRBV7-9 and TRBJ2-7; 9 nucleotides match TRBD1. V trimming: 2 bases; J trimming: 4 bases; junction bases outside the gene matches: 3. This CDR3 has 14 amino acids. From germline, CDR1 is SEHNR and CDR2 FQNEAQ (reference sequence). The CDR3 DNA sequence: TGTGCCAGCAGCTTATTGGGACAGGGTTACGAGCAGTACTTC. Translation gives CASSLLGQGYEQYF.

V and J are TRBV27 and TRBJ2-7; weak D call: TRBD1 (5 bases). V gave up 4 bases and J gave up 0 bases, with 13 bases separating them. CDR3 length equals 15 residues. Germline values: CDR1 MNHEY, CDR2 SMNVEV (reference sequence). CDR3 in amino acids: CASSSRGRDSYEQYF. The CDR3 nucleotides read TGTGCCAGCAGTTCTAGGGGAAGGGACTCCTACGAGCAGTACTTC.

The chain combines TRBV4-3 with TRBJ2-2; D unclear. The CDR3 is made up of 14 amino acids. V dropped 2 bases and J dropped 5 bases, with 9 bases sitting between them. The V gene's germline CDR1 is LGHNA and CDR2 YSLEER. CDR3 region: CASSQSWQTGELFF. CDR3 coding DNA: TGCGCCAGCAGCCAATCGTGGCAGACCGGGGAGCTGTTTTTT.

This clone was recorded a few times. The V and J genes are TRBV6-4 and TRBJ1-1, with a tentative D call TRBD1 (6 bases). Looked up from germline, CDR1 is MRHNA and CDR2 is SNTAGT. V was pared by 3 bases and J by 5 bases, with 10 bases between. The CDR3 runs 13 residues. CDR3 sequence (DNA): TGTGCCAGCAGTGAACTTCAGGGGACTGAAGCTTTCTTT. It codes for CASSELQGTEAFF.

The chain is built from TRBV29-1 and TRBJ2-7, with TRBD1 identical over 7 bases. Per germline, CDR1 SQVTM and CDR2 ANQGSEA. V lost 0 bases and J lost 2; bases outside the gene matches: 4. This CDR3 region has 14 residues. The CDR3 spells CSVEDRDSTYEQYF. CDR3 coding DNA: TGCAGCGTTGAAGACAGGGACAGCACCTACGAGCAGTACTTC.

The gene calls are TRBV5-1 and TRBJ2-5; TRBD2 aligns across 12 bases. CDR1 is SGHRS and CDR2 is YFSETQ in the germline V gene. The CDR3 totals 17 residues. Unmatched junction bases numbered 8, after V lost 3 bases and J lost 2 bases. The CDR3 nucleotides are TGCGCCAGCAGCTCCGGACTAGCGGGGTTCGCTCAAGAGACCCAGTACTTC. Protein sequence: CASSSGLAGFAQETQYF.

In this sample, this clone turned up a few times. This chain links TRBV6-6 with TRBJ2-1, with TRBD1 identical over 11 bases. Germline loops: CDR1 MNHNY, CDR2 SVGAGI (reference sequence). J was trimmed by 5 bases and V by 8 bases; bases with no gene match: 11. This CDR3 region has 16 residues. The CDR3 spells CASLSSRTGGHNEQFF. The CDR3 DNA is TGTGCCAGCTTATCATCCCGGACAGGGGGCCACAATGAGCAGTTCTTC.

The V call is TRBV18, the J call TRBJ2-7, with TRBD1 matching over 7 bases. V lost 2 bases and J lost 3; bases outside the gene matches: 1. The CDR3 is made up of 13 amino acids. Germline V gene lookup returns CDR1 KGHSH and CDR2 LQKENI. CDR3 loop: CASSPGTDYEQYF. DNA for the CDR3: TGTGCCAGCTCACCAGGGACAGACTACGAGCAGTACTTC.

This sequence joins TRBV9 and TRBJ2-1; D perhaps matches TRBD2 (5 bases). The CDR3 is 14 amino acids. V lost 0 bases and J lost 4, with 8 bases in between. Germline lookup yields CDR1 SGDLS and CDR2 YYNGEE. The CDR3, as DNA: TGTGCCAGCAGCGTAGCTTCGGGATACAATGAGCAGTTCTTC. The encoded protein is CASSVASGYNEQFF.

This clone appeared a single time. The chain has TRBV5-1 and TRBJ2-1; 13 nucleotides agree with TRBD2. The CDR3 spans 17 residues. CDR1 is SGHRS, CDR2 YFSETQ, per germline. The V and J ends lost 1 base and 6 bases, in that order; junction bases with no gene match: 7. The CDR3 bases are TGCGCCAGCAGCTTGACCGGACTAGCGGGAGCCTTCAATGAGCAGTTCTTC. It translates to CASSLTGLAGAFNEQFF.

This chain joins TRBV5-4 and TRBJ2-3; 11 bases fit TRBD2. The J segment lost 2 bases and the V segment lost 0 bases, leaving 5 bases of the junction unmatched. The CDR3 is 17 amino acids. CDR1 SGHNT and CDR2 YYREEE come from the germline V gene (reference sequence). This chain's CDR3 is CASSLVASGGFTDTQYF. The CDR3 DNA is TGTGCCAGCAGCTTGGTGGCTAGCGGGGGGTTCACAGATACGCAGTATTTT.

This sequence joins TRBV9 and TRBJ1-6; the match to TRBD1 covers 7 bases. Germline-derived CDR1 and CDR2 are SGDLS and YYNGEE. V was clipped by 4 bases and J by 6 bases; unmatched bases: 4. The length of the CDR3 is 14 residues. The CDR3 protein is CASSPQGGNSPLHF. Here the CDR3 DNA reads TGTGCCAGCAGCCCCCAGGGGGGTAATTCACCCCTCCACTTT.

This chain links TRBV5-8 with TRBJ2-5; 10 nucleotides align to TRBD2. V lost 2 bases and J lost 1; bases outside the gene matches: 8. CDR1 SGHTS and CDR2 YDEGEE come from the germline V gene. The CDR3 is 17 amino acids. The CDR3 sequence: CASSLGLAGDRQETQYF. The CDR3, as DNA: TGTGCCAGCAGCTTAGGGCTAGCGGGAGACCGCCAAGAGACCCAGTACTTC.

This clone came up a few times. The chain has TRBV6-1 and TRBJ1-5; 8 bases are shared with TRBD1. Trimming took 6 bases from V and 2 from J; bases not matched to a gene: 6. The CDR3 has 15 amino acids. Germline CDR1 and CDR2: MNHNS and SASEGT. The CDR3 coding sequence is TGTGCCAGCAGGGGGTCGGGACAGGGCAATCAGCCCCAGCATTTT. As protein: CASRGSGQGNQPQHF.

The V gene is TRBV2, the J gene TRBJ1-1; D is perhaps TRBD1 (5 bases). The CDR3 length is 15 residues. Germline-derived CDR1 and CDR2 are SNHLY and FYNNEI. Trimming shortened V by 1 base and J by 4 bases, and 13 bases separated the two germline ends. The chain's CDR3 is CASSEGWQGATEAFF. Here the CDR3 DNA reads TGTGCCAGCAGTGAAGGGTGGCAGGGCGCCACTGAAGCTTTCTTT.